This T cell receptor (beta chain) originates from a study of shared clonotypes between healthy human individuals. Findings and caveats of the study: It was only blood that was sampled, and tissue repertoires likely differ.

Note on this clone: The antigen is unknown.

The donors were adults (healthy and HIV-negative) with no recent acute infections or vaccinations. The donors were all Caucasian adults (living in Nashville, Tennessee). In the original workflow: ImmunoSEQ yielded junction-only sequences lacking quality scores, so filtering differed. Repertoires were generated with immunoSEQ multiplex PCR, while TCRdb's copy carries only in-frame clones and drops some. Clonal size and the V and J genes are those of that table, whereas D and trimming came from the DNA. The repertoire holds roughly 1.5 million clones, 95% to 99% seen once, with approximately 0.45% in the top ten. V was pared by 7 bases and J by 2 bases, with 11 bases between. The germline gives CDR1 MNHNS, CDR2 SASEGT. The CDR3 is 13 residues long.

This rearrangement joins TRBV6-1 to TRBJ2-5; TRBD1 might be the D (5 bases). Sequenced material: naive CD4+ T cells sorted from blood. Stated subset: CD45RA+ positively selected. This clonotype was sampled from a man aged 30 to 45 in good health. This chain's CDR3 is CASTGHQQETQYF. CDR3 coding DNA: TGTGCCAGCACCGGACACCAGCAAGAGACCCAGTACTTC.